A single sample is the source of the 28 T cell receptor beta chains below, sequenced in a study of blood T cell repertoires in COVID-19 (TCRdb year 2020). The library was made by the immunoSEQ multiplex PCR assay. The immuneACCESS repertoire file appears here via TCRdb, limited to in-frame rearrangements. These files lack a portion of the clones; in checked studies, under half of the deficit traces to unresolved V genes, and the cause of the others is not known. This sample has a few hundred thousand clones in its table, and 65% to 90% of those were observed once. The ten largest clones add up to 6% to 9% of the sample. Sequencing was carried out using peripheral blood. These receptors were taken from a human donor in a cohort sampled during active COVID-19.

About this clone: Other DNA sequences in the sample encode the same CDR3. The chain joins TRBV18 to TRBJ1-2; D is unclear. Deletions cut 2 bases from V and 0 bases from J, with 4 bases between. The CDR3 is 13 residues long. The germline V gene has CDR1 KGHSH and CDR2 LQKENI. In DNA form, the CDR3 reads TGTGCCAGCTCACCAGGAGCTAACTATGGCTACACCTTC. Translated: CASSPGANYGYTF.

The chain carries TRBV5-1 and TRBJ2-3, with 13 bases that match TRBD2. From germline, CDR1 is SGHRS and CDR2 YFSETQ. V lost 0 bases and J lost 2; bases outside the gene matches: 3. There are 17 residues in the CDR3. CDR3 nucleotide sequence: TGCGCCAGCAGCTTGGGACTAGCGGGGGGACCCACAGATACGCAGTATTTT. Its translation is CASSLGLAGGPTDTQYF.

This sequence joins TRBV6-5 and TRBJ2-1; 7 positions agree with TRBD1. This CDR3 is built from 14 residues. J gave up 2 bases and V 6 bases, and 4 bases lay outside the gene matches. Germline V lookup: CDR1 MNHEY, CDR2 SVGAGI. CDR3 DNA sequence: TGTGCCAGCAGACCGACAGGGACCTACAATGAGCAGTTCTTC. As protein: CASRPTGTYNEQFF.

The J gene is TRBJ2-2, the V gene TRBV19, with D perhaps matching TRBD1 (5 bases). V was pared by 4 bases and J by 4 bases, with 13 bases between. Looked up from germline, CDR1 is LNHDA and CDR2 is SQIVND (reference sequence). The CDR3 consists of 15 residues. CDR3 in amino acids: CASSNEDRRTGELFF. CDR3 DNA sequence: TGTGCCAGTAGTAACGAAGACAGACGCACCGGGGAGCTGTTTTTT.

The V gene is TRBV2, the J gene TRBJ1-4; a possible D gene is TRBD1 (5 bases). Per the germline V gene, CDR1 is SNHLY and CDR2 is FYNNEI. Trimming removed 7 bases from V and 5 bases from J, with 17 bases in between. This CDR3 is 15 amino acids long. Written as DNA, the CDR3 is TGTGCCAGCACCTCCCCGACAGTACGGAATGAAAAACTGTTTTTT. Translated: CASTSPTVRNEKLFF.

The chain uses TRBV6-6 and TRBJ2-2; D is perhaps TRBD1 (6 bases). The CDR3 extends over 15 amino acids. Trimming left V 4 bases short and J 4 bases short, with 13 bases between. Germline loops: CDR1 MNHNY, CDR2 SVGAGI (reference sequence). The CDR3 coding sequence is TGTGCCAGCAGTTGGAGGACAGACCTCACCGGGGAGCTGTTTTTT. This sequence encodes CASSWRTDLTGELFF.

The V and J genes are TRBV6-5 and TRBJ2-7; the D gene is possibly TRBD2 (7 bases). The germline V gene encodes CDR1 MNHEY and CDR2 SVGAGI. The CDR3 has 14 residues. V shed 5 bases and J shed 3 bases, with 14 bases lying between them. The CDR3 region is CASSQRGQSYEQYF. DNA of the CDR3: TGTGCCAGCAGTCAGCGGGGACAAAGCTACGAGCAGTACTTC.

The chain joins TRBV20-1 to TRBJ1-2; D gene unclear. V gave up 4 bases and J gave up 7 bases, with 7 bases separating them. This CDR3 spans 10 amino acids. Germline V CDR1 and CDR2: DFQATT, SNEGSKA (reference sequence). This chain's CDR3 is CSATGSGYTF. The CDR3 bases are TGCAGTGCTACCGGGTCTGGCTACACCTTC.

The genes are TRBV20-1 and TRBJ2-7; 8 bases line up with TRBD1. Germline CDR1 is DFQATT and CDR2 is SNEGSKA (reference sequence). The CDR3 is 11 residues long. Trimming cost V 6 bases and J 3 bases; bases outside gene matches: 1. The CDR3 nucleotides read TGCAGTGCCACAGGGGGCTACGAGCAGTACTTC. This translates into CSATGGYEQYF.

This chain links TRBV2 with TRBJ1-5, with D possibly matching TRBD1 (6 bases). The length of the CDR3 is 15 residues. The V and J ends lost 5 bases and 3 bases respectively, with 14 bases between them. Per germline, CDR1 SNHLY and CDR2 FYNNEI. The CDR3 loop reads CASSSTGMANQPQHF. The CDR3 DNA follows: TGTGCCAGCAGTTCAACAGGGATGGCCAATCAGCCCCAGCATTTT.

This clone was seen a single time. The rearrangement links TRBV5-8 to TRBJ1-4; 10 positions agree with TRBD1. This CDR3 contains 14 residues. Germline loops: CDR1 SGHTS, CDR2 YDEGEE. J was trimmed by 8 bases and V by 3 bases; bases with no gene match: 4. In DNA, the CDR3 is TGTGCCAGCAGCTCCCGGGACAGGGGAGAAAAACTGTTTTTT. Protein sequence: CASSSRDRGEKLFF. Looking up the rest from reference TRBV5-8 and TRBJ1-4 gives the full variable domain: EAGVTQSPTHLIKTRGQQATLRCSPISGHTSVYWYQQALGLGLQFLLWYDEGEERNRGNFPPRFSGRQFPNYSSELNVNALELEDSALYLCASSSRDRGEKLFFGSGTQLSVL.

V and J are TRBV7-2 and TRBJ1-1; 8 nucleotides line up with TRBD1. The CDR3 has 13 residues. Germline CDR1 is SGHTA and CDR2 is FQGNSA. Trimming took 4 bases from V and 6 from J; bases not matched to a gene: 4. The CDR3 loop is CASSSRGRAEAFF. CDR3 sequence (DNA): TGTGCCAGCAGCTCCAGGGGGCGCGCTGAAGCTTTCTTT. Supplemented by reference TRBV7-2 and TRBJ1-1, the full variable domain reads GAGVSQSPSNKVTEKGKDVELRCDPISGHTALYWYRQSLGQGLEFLIYFQGNSAPDKSGLPSDRFSAERTGGSVSTLTIQRTQQEDSAVYLCASSSRGRAEAFFGQGTRLTVV.

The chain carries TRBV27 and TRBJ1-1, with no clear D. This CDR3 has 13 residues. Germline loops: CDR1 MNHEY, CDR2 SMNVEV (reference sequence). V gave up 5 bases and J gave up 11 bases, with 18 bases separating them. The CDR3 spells CASSILRGDMAFF. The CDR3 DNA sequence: TGTGCCAGCAGTATCCTCCGGGGTGACATGGCTTTCTTT.

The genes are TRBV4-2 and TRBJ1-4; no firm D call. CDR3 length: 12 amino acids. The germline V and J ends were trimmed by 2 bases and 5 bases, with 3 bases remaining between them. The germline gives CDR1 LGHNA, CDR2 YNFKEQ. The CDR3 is CASSQLNEKLFF. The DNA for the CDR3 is TGTGCCAGCAGCCAACTAAATGAAAAACTGTTTTTT.

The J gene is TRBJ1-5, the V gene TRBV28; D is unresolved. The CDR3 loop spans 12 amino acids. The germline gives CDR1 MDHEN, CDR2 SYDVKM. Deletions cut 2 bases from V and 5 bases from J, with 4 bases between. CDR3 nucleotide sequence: TGTGCCAGCAGTTTACAGGATCAGCCCCAGCATTTT. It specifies CASSLQDQPQHF. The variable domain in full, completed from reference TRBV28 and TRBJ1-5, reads DVKVTQSSRYLVKRTGEKVFLECVQDMDHENMFWYRQDPGLGLRLIYFSYDVKMKEKGDIPEGYSVSREKKERFSLILESASTNQTSMYLCASSLQDQPQHFGDGTRLSIL.

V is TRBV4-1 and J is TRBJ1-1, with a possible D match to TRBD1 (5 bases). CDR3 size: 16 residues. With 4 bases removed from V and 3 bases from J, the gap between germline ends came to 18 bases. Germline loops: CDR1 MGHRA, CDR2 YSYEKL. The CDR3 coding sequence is TGCGCCAGCAGCCCCGAGGTCCCCAGGGAACACACTGAAGCTTTCTTT. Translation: CASSPEVPREHTEAFF.

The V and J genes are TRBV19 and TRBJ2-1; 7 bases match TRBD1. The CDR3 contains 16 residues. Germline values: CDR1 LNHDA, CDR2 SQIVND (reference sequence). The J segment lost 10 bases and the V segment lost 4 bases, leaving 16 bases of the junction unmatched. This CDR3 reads CASSSLSDRTPREQFF. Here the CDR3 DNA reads TGTGCCAGTAGTAGTCTCTCGGACAGGACCCCGAGGGAGCAGTTCTTC.

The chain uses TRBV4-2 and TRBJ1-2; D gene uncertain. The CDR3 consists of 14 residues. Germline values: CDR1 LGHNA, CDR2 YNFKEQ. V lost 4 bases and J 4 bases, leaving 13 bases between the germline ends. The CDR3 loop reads CASSPPRVGYGYTF. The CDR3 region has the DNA TGTGCCAGCAGCCCCCCACGGGTAGGCTATGGCTACACCTTC.

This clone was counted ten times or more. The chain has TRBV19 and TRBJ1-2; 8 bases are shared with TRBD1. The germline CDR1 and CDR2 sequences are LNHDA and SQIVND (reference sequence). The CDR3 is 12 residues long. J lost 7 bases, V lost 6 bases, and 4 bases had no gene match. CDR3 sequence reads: CASRTGASGYTF. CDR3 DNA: TGTGCCAGTAGGACAGGGGCCTCTGGCTACACCTTC.

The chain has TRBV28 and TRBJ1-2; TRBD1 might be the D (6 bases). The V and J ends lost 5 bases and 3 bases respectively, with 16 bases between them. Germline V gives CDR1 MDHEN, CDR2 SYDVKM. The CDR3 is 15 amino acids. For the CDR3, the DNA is TGTGCCAGCAGTAACACTTCCGGGACACACTATGGCTACACCTTC. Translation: CASSNTSGTHYGYTF.

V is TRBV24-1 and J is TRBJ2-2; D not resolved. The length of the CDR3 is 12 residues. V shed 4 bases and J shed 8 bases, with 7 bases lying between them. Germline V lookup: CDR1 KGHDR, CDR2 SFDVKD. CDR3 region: CATSDSRGELFF. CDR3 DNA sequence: TGTGCCACCAGTGACTCTCGGGGGGAGCTGTTTTTT.

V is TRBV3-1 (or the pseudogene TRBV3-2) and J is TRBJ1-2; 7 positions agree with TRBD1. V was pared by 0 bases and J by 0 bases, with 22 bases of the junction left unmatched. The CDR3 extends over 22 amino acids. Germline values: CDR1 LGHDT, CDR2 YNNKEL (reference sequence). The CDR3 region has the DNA TGTGCCAGCAGCCAAGAATTTCTTGGCCTGACAGGGACCTCACGCCCTAACTATGGCTACACCTTC. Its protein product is CASSQEFLGLTGTSRPNYGYTF.

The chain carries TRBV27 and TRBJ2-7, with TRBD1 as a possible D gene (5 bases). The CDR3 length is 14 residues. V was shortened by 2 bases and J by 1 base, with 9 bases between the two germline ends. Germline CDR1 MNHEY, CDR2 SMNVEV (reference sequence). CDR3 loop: CASSLSDRSYEQYF. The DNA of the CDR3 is TGTGCCAGCAGTTTAAGTGACAGATCCTACGAGCAGTACTTC.

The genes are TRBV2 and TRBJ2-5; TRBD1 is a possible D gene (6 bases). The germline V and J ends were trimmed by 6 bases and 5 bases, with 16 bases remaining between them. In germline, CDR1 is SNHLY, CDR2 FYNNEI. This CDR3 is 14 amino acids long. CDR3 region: CASSRDIAGETQYF. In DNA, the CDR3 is TGTGCCAGCAGCCGGGACATCGCAGGGGAGACCCAGTACTTC.

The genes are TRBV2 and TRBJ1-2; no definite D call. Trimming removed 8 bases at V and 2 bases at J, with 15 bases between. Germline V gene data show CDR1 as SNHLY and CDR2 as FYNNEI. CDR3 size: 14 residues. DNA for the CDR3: TGTGCCAGCCGAAACGGAGGGTTCAACTATGGCTACACCTTC. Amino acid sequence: CASRNGGFNYGYTF.

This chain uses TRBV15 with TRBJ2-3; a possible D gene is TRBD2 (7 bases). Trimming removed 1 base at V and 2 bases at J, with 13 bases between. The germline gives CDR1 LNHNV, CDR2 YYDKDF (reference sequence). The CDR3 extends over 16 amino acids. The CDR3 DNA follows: TGTGCCACCAGCAGAGCGGCGGGGGCCAACACAGATACGCAGTATTTT. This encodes CATSRAAGANTDTQYF. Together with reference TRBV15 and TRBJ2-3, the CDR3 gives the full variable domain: DAMVIQNPRYQVTQFGKPVTLSCSQTLNHNVMYWYQQKSSQAPKLLFHYYDKDFNNEADTPDNFQSRRPNTSFCFLDIRSPGLGDTAMYLCATSRAAGANTDTQYFGPGTRLTVL.

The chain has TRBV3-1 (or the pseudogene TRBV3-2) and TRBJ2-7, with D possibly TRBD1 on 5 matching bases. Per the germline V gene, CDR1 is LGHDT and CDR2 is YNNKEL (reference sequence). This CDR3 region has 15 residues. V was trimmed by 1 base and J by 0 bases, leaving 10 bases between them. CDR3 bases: TGTGCCAGCAGCCAAGGACAGATTACCTCCTACGAGCAGTACTTC. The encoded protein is CASSQGQITSYEQYF.

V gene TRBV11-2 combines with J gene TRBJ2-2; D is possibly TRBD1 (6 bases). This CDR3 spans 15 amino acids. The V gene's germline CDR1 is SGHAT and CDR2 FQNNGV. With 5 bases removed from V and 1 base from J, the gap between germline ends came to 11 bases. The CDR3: CASSAATGNTGELFF. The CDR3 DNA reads TGTGCCAGCAGCGCCGCGACAGGGAACACCGGGGAGCTGTTTTTT.